Listed here are 15 T cell receptor beta chains from one sample, sequenced in a study of cytomegalovirus exposure and HLA in healthy donors. Profiling relied on immunoSEQ multiplex PCR, and the TCRdb table lists in-frame clones only, not all of them. This table holds roughly 150,000 clones, about 88% found once. Input material: PBMCs. These receptors were collected from a man younger than 35 in good health and CMV-seronegative.

V and J are TRBV28 and TRBJ2-2; D might be TRBD2 (7 bases). The CDR3 is 16 residues long. Germline V gene data show CDR1 as MDHEN and CDR2 as SYDVKM. V was shortened by 6 bases and J by 4 bases, with 18 bases between the two germline ends. DNA for the CDR3: TGTGCCAGCAGGGGAACAGGGAGGGGAATCACCGGGGAGCTGTTTTTT. Translation gives CASRGTGRGITGELFF.

The CDR3 region is CASSIRGAGANVLTF. CDR3 DNA sequence: TGTGCCAGCAGTATCAGGGGAGCTGGGGCCAACGTCCTGACTTTC. The chain has TRBV28 and TRBJ2-6; a possible D gene is TRBD1 (6 bases). Germline CDR1 reads MDHEN; CDR2 reads SYDVKM. The ends were cut back, 5 bases at V and 2 bases at J, with 10 bases in the middle. This CDR3 is built from 15 residues. Combining the CDR3 with reference TRBV28 and TRBJ2-6 gives the whole variable domain DVKVTQSSRYLVKRTGEKVFLECVQDMDHENMFWYRQDPGLGLRLIYFSYDVKMKEKGDIPEGYSVSREKKERFSLILESASTNQTSMYLCASSIRGAGANVLTFGAGSRLTVL.

This clone occurred once. The chain is built from TRBV28 and TRBJ1-4; D possibly corresponds to TRBD1 (5 bases). CDR3 length equals 18 residues. V lost 7 bases and J lost 1, with 22 bases in between. Per the germline V gene, CDR1 is MDHEN and CDR2 is SYDVKM. CDR3 coding DNA: TGTGCCAGCAACCTCGCCGGGGGACGGAGCAAAACTAATGAAAAACTGTTTTTT. It yields the protein CASNLAGGRSKTNEKLFF.

The chain has TRBV2 and TRBJ2-3; TRBD2 aligns across 8 bases. CDR1 is SNHLY, CDR2 FYNNEI, per germline. The V and J ends lost 3 bases and 1 base, in that order; junction bases with no gene match: 3. This CDR3 is 15 amino acids long. For the CDR3, the DNA is TGTGCCAGCAGTGAGGATAGCGGGGGCACAGATACGCAGTATTTT. Amino acids: CASSEDSGGTDTQYF.

CDR3 in DNA: TGTGCCAGCTGGGAGGGGGGGTCCCTCTACGAGCAGTACTTC. It translates to CASWEGGSLYEQYF. The genes are TRBV6-6 and TRBJ2-7, with a tentative D call TRBD2 (7 bases). The CDR3 is made up of 14 amino acids. V was shortened by 8 bases and J by 3 bases, with 17 bases between the two germline ends. Per germline, CDR1 MNHNY and CDR2 SVGAGI (reference sequence).

Written as DNA, the CDR3 is TGTGCCACTAAACAGACAGGGACGATCACCGGGGAGCTGTTTTTT. The encoded protein is CATKQTGTITGELFF. The gene calls are TRBV19 and TRBJ2-2, with TRBD1 matching 7 bases. The CDR3 is made up of 15 amino acids. Trimming cost V 10 bases and J 4 bases; bases outside gene matches: 12. The germline CDR1 and CDR2 sequences are LNHDA and SQIVND (reference sequence).

The gene calls are TRBV18 and TRBJ2-5, with 12 positions matching TRBD1. The V gene end was trimmed by 0 bases and the J gene end by 4 bases; junction bases not matched to a gene: 3. The germline gives CDR1 KGHSH, CDR2 LQKENI. The CDR3 covers 16 residues. The CDR3 spells CASSPPGTGGAETQYF. CDR3 DNA sequence: TGTGCCAGCTCACCACCCGGGACAGGGGGCGCAGAGACCCAGTACTTC.

The gene calls are TRBV6-5 and TRBJ2-7, with a weak D call TRBD2 (5 bases). Germline loops: CDR1 MNHEY, CDR2 SVGAGI. Trimming stripped 6 bases from V and 0 bases from J, with 15 bases between. The CDR3 is made up of 15 amino acids. The DNA of the CDR3 is TGTGCCAGCAGCCCATGGCGGGCCAGCTCCTACGAGCAGTACTTC. Protein: CASSPWRASSYEQYF.

The chain combines TRBV2 with TRBJ1-5; D uncertain. V dropped 3 bases and J dropped 5 bases, with 11 bases sitting between them. Germline V gene data show CDR1 as SNHLY and CDR2 as FYNNEI. The length of the CDR3 is 14 residues. In DNA, the CDR3 is TGTGCCAGCAGTGATCTTAGTTCGGATCAGCCCCAGCATTTT. It yields the protein CASSDLSSDQPQHF.

The chain is built from TRBV11-2 and TRBJ1-1; D gene unclear. V shed 1 base and J shed 1 base, with 10 bases lying between them. Per the germline V gene, CDR1 is SGHAT and CDR2 is FQNNGV. The CDR3 has 15 residues. The CDR3 sequence is CASSLVRRGNTEAFF. CDR3 DNA sequence: TGTGCCAGCAGCTTAGTTCGCCGGGGGAACACTGAAGCTTTCTTT.

The chain uses TRBV28 and TRBJ1-2; TRBD1 aligns across 8 bases. After removal of 6 bases from V and 8 bases from J, the junction contained 11 bases not matched to a gene. Germline loops: CDR1 MDHEN, CDR2 SYDVKM. The CDR3 covers 14 residues. The chain's CDR3 is CASSQGAPGEGYTF. The CDR3 nucleotides are TGTGCCAGCAGCCAGGGGGCGCCTGGGGAGGGCTACACCTTC.

This clone was seen only once. The chain carries TRBV6-1 and TRBJ1-1; D perhaps matches TRBD1 (5 bases). The CDR3 is 14 amino acids. Germline V lookup: CDR1 MNHNS, CDR2 SASEGT. V was clipped by 4 bases and J by 4 bases, with 13 bases between them. Here the CDR3 DNA reads TGTGCCAGCAGTGTTGGGGGGGAGGGCACTGAAGCTTTCTTT. Its protein is CASSVGGEGTEAFF.

This sequence joins TRBV6-1 and TRBJ1-3, with D tentatively TRBD1 (6 bases). Germline CDR1 MNHNS, CDR2 SASEGT. CDR3 length: 14 amino acids. V was pared by 4 bases and J by 2 bases, with 9 bases between. The CDR3 coding sequence is TGTGCCAGCAGTGCCGACAGGACTGGAAACACCATATATTTT. It is translated as CASSADRTGNTIYF.

This clone was picked up a small number of times. The V and J genes are TRBV19 and TRBJ2-4; TRBD2 aligns across 10 bases. The CDR3 runs to 14 residues. V shed 4 bases, J shed 5 bases, and the junction held 2 bases outside the gene matches. Germline CDR1 and CDR2: LNHDA and SQIVND (reference sequence). The CDR3, as DNA: TGTGCCAGTAGTACTAGCGGGAGCCAAAACATTCAGTACTTC. It specifies CASSTSGSQNIQYF.

This clone came up once. This chain uses TRBV11-2 with TRBJ2-1, with D possibly TRBD2 on 6 matching bases. Trimming pared 1 base from V and 0 bases from J, leaving 16 bases between. Germline V gene sequence: CDR1 SGHAT, CDR2 FQNNGV. CDR3 length equals 18 residues. DNA of the CDR3: TGTGCCAGCAGCTTAGTCCGAGGGGCGGGGAGCTCCTACAATGAGCAGTTCTTC. It encodes CASSLVRGAGSSYNEQFF.